A selection of T cell receptor beta chains follows, all from one sample in a study of blood T cell repertoires in COVID-19. Using immunoSEQ multiplex PCR, the repertoire was profiled, and TCRdb retains in-frame clones only, with some absent. The table has approximately 330,000 clones, about 87% seen once. The sequenced material came from peripheral blood. These receptor sequences come from a man aged 25 to 40 with COVID-19, enrolled during active disease. The CDR3 runs from the conserved cysteine through the conserved F or W. The D gene is left open where the match is weak. Size is omitted from some rows. Given values are once, few, many or a class for expanded clones.

clone_size,v_call,d_call,j_call,cdr3_nt,cdr3_aa
-,TRBV4-1,-,TRBJ2-2,TGCGCCAGCAGCTATATACAGGGCGGGGAGCTGTTTTTT,CASSYIQGGELFF
few,TRBV3-1/TRBV3-2,TRBD1,TRBJ1-2,TGTGCCAGCAGCCAATCCCAGGGGGCGTGGAACTATGGCTACACCTTC,CASSQSQGAWNYGYTF
-,TRBV3-1/TRBV3-2,TRBD1,TRBJ1-2,TGTGCCAGCAGCCCCAATGAGGACAGGGACTTTCGGAACTATGGCTACACCTTC,CASSPNEDRDFRNYGYTF
-,TRBV12-5,TRBD1,TRBJ2-7,TGTGCTAGTGGTTTGGTATTGACAGGGGGTCCCTACGAGCAGTACTTC,CASGLVLTGGPYEQYF
-,TRBV3-1/TRBV3-2,-,TRBJ2-4,TGTGCCAGCAGCCCCTCCAACATTCAGTACTTC,CASSPSNIQYF
-,TRBV28,TRBD2,TRBJ2-1,TGTGCCAGCATCCCGGCACTAGCGGGAAAGGGTGAGCAGTTCTTC,CASIPALAGKGEQFF
-,TRBV6-5,TRBD1,TRBJ1-4,TGTGCCAGCAGTTACGACAGGGGCACTAATGAAAAACTGTTTTTT,CASSYDRGTNEKLFF
-,TRBV6-5,-,TRBJ2-7,TGTGCCAGCAGGAGGACAGGGCCGGGGGGCGAGCAGTACTTC,CASRRTGPGGEQYF
-,TRBV9,-,TRBJ1-3,TGTGCCAGCAGCGCCGGGGGACCTCCCGGGGACACCATATATTTT,CASSAGGPPGDTIYF
-,TRBV7-6,-,TRBJ2-2,TGTGCCAGCAGCCGTAGCGTTGCGAACACCGGGGAGCTGTTTTTT,CASSRSVANTGELFF
-,TRBV24-1,TRBD1,TRBJ2-7,TGTGCCACCAGTGACTCCCGGACAGGGAGCTACGAGCAGTACTTC,CATSDSRTGSYEQYF
-,TRBV6-2/TRBV6-3,TRBD1,TRBJ1-1,TGTGCCAGCAGCAGACAGGGCCTACTCATGAACACTGAAGCTTTCTTT,CASSRQGLLMNTEAFF
-,TRBV7-6,TRBD1,TRBJ1-3,TGTGCCAGCAGTTCAGAACGGGACAGGGGGCGAAACACCATATATTTT,CASSSERDRGRNTIYF
-,TRBV7-9,TRBD2,TRBJ2-7,TGTGCCAGCAGCCCTGGGACGGGACTAGCGGGGGGCGAGACCTACGAGCAGTACTTC,CASSPGTGLAGGETYEQYF
-,TRBV27,-,TRBJ2-3,TGTGCCAGCAGTTCCCGACAGGGAGGAGAGACAGATACGCAGTATTTT,CASSSRQGGETDTQYF
-,TRBV7-9,TRBD1,TRBJ1-5,TGTGCCAGCAGCTCCGGACAGGGGCCTTATAGCAATCAGCCCCAGCATTTT,CASSSGQGPYSNQPQHF
once,TRBV4-2,TRBD1,TRBJ2-3,TGTGCCAGCAGCCAAGTCGGGACAGGGGGAAAAGATACGCAGTATTTT,CASSQVGTGGKDTQYF
-,TRBV5-1,-,TRBJ1-6,TGCGCCAGCAGCGTCAGCTCCTATAATTCACCCCTCCACTTT,CASSVSSYNSPLHF
-,TRBV13,TRBD1,TRBJ1-3,TGTGCCAGCAGCTTCCCCAGGGGGTTGGGAGCTGGAAACACCATATATTTT,CASSFPRGLGAGNTIYF
-,TRBV7-2,-,TRBJ1-2,TGTGCCAGCAGCACAATGAGTGGGGCCTATGGCTACACCTTC,CASSTMSGAYGYTF
-,TRBV7-2,-,TRBJ1-1,TGTGCCAGCAGCCCCCGGGGGTCGAACACTGAAGCTTTCTTT,CASSPRGSNTEAFF
-,TRBV5-1,TRBD1,TRBJ2-7,TGCGCCAGCAGCTGGGGAACAGGGGTTGACGAGCAGTACTTC,CASSWGTGVDEQYF
few,TRBV2,-,TRBJ2-7,TGTGCCAGCACCTCCGGGTCTCTTCTCCCAAGCGAGCAGTACTTC,CASTSGSLLPSEQYF
-,TRBV6-6,-,TRBJ2-2,TGTGCCAGCAGTTCGAAACAGGGCGCCGGGGAGCTGTTTTTT,CASSSKQGAGELFF
few,TRBV19,-,TRBJ1-5,TGTGCCAGTAGGGCAGGGGTTCGTTGGAGTCAGCCCCAGCATTTT,CASRAGVRWSQPQHF